The sequence of this T cell receptor beta chain was determined in a study of Graves' ophthalmopathy and Graves' hyperthyroidism. General study results and limits: In blood appeared most of the expanded thyroid clonotypes whose frequency exceeded 0.001.

Amplification targeted the TCR beta CDR3 regions, with RNA transcripts as the source material. The authors performed first-round RT-PCR with HTBI primers and then a second-round multiplex PCR. MiXCR was run by TCRdb on the multiplex PCR reads, yielding one entry per CDR3 protein. The table lists 650,000 to 800,000 distinct CDR3 sequences, just over 40% of them singletons. This clonotype was found many times. Its cognate antigen is unknown. Sequenced input: peripheral blood. This TCR was sampled from an adult man with Graves' ophthalmopathy.

CDR3 sequence (DNA): TGTGCCAGCAGCCAACAAGCGGGTTCCCAAGAGACCCAGTACTTC. Translated: CASSQQAGSQETQYF. This chain links TRBV9 with TRBJ2-5, with D possibly TRBD2 on 6 matching bases. Germline assignment: CDR1 SGDLS and CDR2 YYNGEE. The CDR3 length is 15 residues. Between the trimmed V and J ends, which lost 4 bases and 1 base, there was a span of 14 bases.